This T cell receptor beta chain was captured in a study of beta chain features in type 1 diabetes. Regarding the study as a whole: There were fewer insertions and more deletions at the VDJ junctions of type 1 diabetes patients. PCR might show a preference for shorter templates, equally across patients and controls. Researchers reported that naive, central memory and Treg TCRB repertoires appeared more similar in patients than in healthy donors.

CDR3 length: 16 residues. With V trimmed by 3 bases and J by 4 bases, 4 bases remained unmatched. The germline V gene encodes CDR1 MNHNS and CDR2 SASEGT. Details on this clone: Its target is unknown.

The authors reverse transcribed all of the isolated RNA, so sequencing captured expressed TCRB transcripts. Assay: immunoSEQ multiplex PCR; the TCRdb copy retains only in-frame clones and omits some. The table shows 200,000 to 250,000 clones, with 13% to 15% occurring only once. The source of this sequence is a woman in her thirties or forties in good health. Sequencing input: naive CD4+ T cells from blood. The V call is TRBV6-1, the J call TRBJ2-2, with 11 nucleotides matching TRBD2. CDR3 sequence reads: CASSDWLAGGTGELFF. CDR3 nucleotides: TGTGCCAGCAGTGACTGGCTAGCGGGGGGCACCGGGGAGCTGTTTTTT.